The 10 T cell receptor beta chains reported below all come from one sample, sequenced in a study of T cells in Graves' hyperthyroidism and ophthalmopathy. RNA transcripts yielded amplified TCR beta CDR3 regions. First-round RT-PCR with HTBI primers amplified the TCR CDR3 region. TCRdb re-called the multiplex PCR reads through MiXCR, storing one row per CDR3 protein. The sample records approximately 560,000 distinct CDR3 sequences, roughly 50% being singletons. Sample: peripheral blood or thyroid tissue (not recorded which). All receptors derive from a young woman with Graves' hyperthyroidism.

The chain carries TRBV2 and TRBJ1-4; 9 nucleotides align to TRBD1. Trimming took 7 bases from V and 5 from J; bases not matched to a gene: 5. The length of the CDR3 is 14 residues. Germline CDR1 is SNHLY and CDR2 is FYNNEI. As DNA, the CDR3 is TGTGCCAGCACTGGGGGGACAGGGAATGAAAAACTGTTTTTT. Translating it yields CASTGGTGNEKLFF.

This clonotype was detected only a few times. The genes are TRBV7-2 and TRBJ2-7, with TRBD1 as a possible D gene (6 bases). Trimming removed 5 bases at V and 1 base at J, with 15 bases between. CDR3 length equals 15 residues. Germline V gene data show CDR1 as SGHTA and CDR2 as FQGNSA. The CDR3 DNA reads as TGTGCCAGCAGCCTTGCCGGGACAATTTCCTACGAGCAGTACTTC. This codes for CASSLAGTISYEQYF.

The genes are TRBV10-3 and TRBJ2-2; no definite D call. The germline gives CDR1 ENHRY, CDR2 SYGVKD. V was trimmed by 10 bases and J by 2 bases, leaving 11 bases between them. The CDR3 has 13 amino acids. The CDR3 bases are TGTGCCAGCAAACCGCCCAACACCGGGGAGCTGTTTTTT. It encodes CASKPPNTGELFF.

The chain has TRBV25-1 and TRBJ1-2; 12 bases match TRBD1. The CDR3 length is 16 residues. Germline V gene lookup returns CDR1 MGHDK and CDR2 SYGVNS. V trimming: 6 bases; J trimming: 7 bases; junction bases outside the gene matches: 12. For the CDR3, the DNA is TGTGCCAGCAGCCAAGTTACGGGACAGGGGGCGCTTGGCTACACCTTC. It yields the protein CASSQVTGQGALGYTF.

This clonotype turned up a few times. The J gene is TRBJ2-3, the V gene TRBV2; maybe TRBD2 (6 bases). Germline CDR1 is SNHLY and CDR2 is FYNNEI. The ends were cut back, 6 bases at V and 0 bases at J, with 10 bases in the middle. This CDR3 comprises 14 residues. The CDR3 DNA sequence: TGTGCCAGCAGGGACTACCAGAGCACAGATACGCAGTATTTT. Translation gives CASRDYQSTDTQYF.

The gene calls are TRBV7-2 and TRBJ2-7; 9 nucleotides match TRBD2. V gave up 1 base and J gave up 4 bases; unmatched junction bases: 5. This CDR3 is 15 amino acids long. Germline V CDR1 and CDR2: SGHTA, FQGNSA. CDR3: CASSLGAGGQYEQYF. The CDR3 nucleotides read TGTGCCAGCAGCTTAGGAGCGGGAGGACAGTACGAGCAGTACTTC.

For this clonotype: At one end, the junction sequence differs from germline, possibly due to a read error. The rearrangement uses TRBV2 and TRBJ2-2, with unresolved D. Germline loops: CDR1 SNHLY, CDR2 FYNNEI. The CDR3 runs to 14 residues. The CDR3 bases are TGTGCCGGCAGTAGGTTGCGACGCACCGGGGAGCTGTTTTTT. It specifies CAGSRLRRTGELFF.

The V and J genes are TRBV24-1 and TRBJ1-5; D unclear. The CDR3 is 12 residues long. V was cut by 8 bases and J by 6 bases, with 10 bases left in between. Germline V CDR1 and CDR2: KGHDR, SFDVKD. CDR3 sequence: CATIAGSQPQHF. For the CDR3, the DNA is TGTGCCACCATTGCGGGCAGTCAGCCCCAGCATTTT.

This clonotype was observed at least ten times. This chain connects TRBV29-1 to TRBJ1-1; D gene unclear. V was clipped by 4 bases and J by 2 bases, with 8 bases between them. Germline V lookup: CDR1 SQVTM, CDR2 ANQGSEA. The CDR3 is made up of 12 amino acids. The CDR3 spells CSVGDDNTEAFF. The CDR3 DNA reads as TGCAGCGTTGGGGATGATAACACTGAAGCTTTCTTT.

This clonotype came up a few times. The chain links TRBV10-3 to TRBJ2-5; 7 bases are a match to TRBD1. Germline CDR1 and CDR2: ENHRY and SYGVKD. Trimming cost V 10 bases and J 1 base; bases outside gene matches: 6. This CDR3 comprises 13 residues. CDR3 bases: TGTGCCAGCGGAAGGGGGCGCCAAGAGACCCAGTACTTC. Its protein is CASGRGRQETQYF.